These T cell receptor beta chains were read from a single sample in a study of beta chain features in type 1 diabetes. TCRdb's table, derived via immunoSEQ multiplex PCR, lists solely in-frame clones and lacks some. The sample has 400,000 to 450,000 clones, around 14% seen once. The specimen sequenced was naive CD4+ T cells from blood. The receptors here all came from a man aged 25 to 45 in good health. CDR3s include the opening cysteine and the closing phenylalanine or tryptophan. The D gene is left open where the match is weak. Expanded clones get a size class; other rows say once, few or many, or leave the size out.

j_call v_call d_call clone_size cdr3_nt cdr3_aa
TRBJ1-1 TRBV4-3 . few TGCGCCAGCAGCCAAGCGGATAACACTGAAGCTTTCTTT CASSQADNTEAFF
TRBJ1-2 TRBV10-3 . . TGTGCCGGGCAACAGAGTTCTAACTATGGCTACACCTTC CAGQQSSNYGYTF
TRBJ2-6 TRBV15 . few TGTGCCACCAGCAGGTCAGGTTCTGGGGCCAACGTCCTGACTTTC CATSRSGSGANVLTF
TRBJ1-1 TRBV6-1 . . TGTGCCAGCCTCCGGGAGGTGGGCACTGAAGCTTTCTTT CASLREVGTEAFF
TRBJ2-3 TRBV27 TRBD2 . TGTGCCAGCAGTTTACGTCGGGGGGGCACAGATACGCAGTATTTT CASSLRRGGTDTQYF
TRBJ2-1 TRBV4-3 . . TGCGCCAGCAGCCAGGACGGCTACAATGAGCAGTTCTTC CASSQDGYNEQFF
TRBJ2-3 TRBV4-3 . . TGCGCCAGCAGCCAAGATCTTCCGGGGCCCGGTAGCACAGATACGCAGTATTTT CASSQDLPGPGSTDTQYF
TRBJ2-3 TRBV7-9 TRBD2 . TGTGCCAGCAGCACCGAGGGGGCTAGCGGGGGACCTTTT CASSTEGASGGPF
TRBJ2-7 TRBV5-1 . . TGCGCCAGCAGCTTGTCCGGAGCCTACGAGCAGTACTTC CASSLSGAYEQYF
TRBJ1-6 TRBV7-2 TRBD1 . TGTGCCAGCAGCTCCAGTCCGTCACAGGGGTCACCCCTCCACTTT CASSSSPSQGSPLHF
TRBJ1-2 TRBV5-1 TRBD1 . TGCGCCAGCAGCTTGAACCCAGGGGGGTTAAGTGGCTACACCTTC CASSLNPGGLSGYTF
TRBJ2-1 TRBV2 . . TGTGCCAGCATCGGCAGGCCCTCCTACAATGAGCAGTTCTTC CASIGRPSYNEQFF
TRBJ2-4 TRBV7-2 TRBD2 few TGTGCCAGCAGCTTCGGCGCGGGAGGGGGAAACATTCAGTACTTC CASSFGAGGGNIQYF
TRBJ1-2 TRBV6-5 . few TGTGCCAGCACCCCCCGGCATTTGGGCGATGGCTACACCTTC CASTPRHLGDGYTF
TRBJ2-4 TRBV21-1 . few TGTGCCAGCAGCAAAGCAACCGGAGCCAAAAACATTCAGTACTTC CASSKATGAKNIQYF
TRBJ1-2 TRBV13 . . TGTGCCAGCAATGCAGGGGTCTATGGCTACACCTTC CASNAGVYGYTF
TRBJ2-5 TRBV6-5 . . TGTGCCAGCAGTTACGTTTTGGGCGAGACCCAGTACTTC CASSYVLGETQYF
TRBJ2-5 TRBV4-1 . few TGCGCCAGCAGCCAGCCTCCCGTGGAGGCCCAGTACTTC CASSQPPVEAQYF
TRBJ1-2 TRBV2 . . TGTGCCAGCGGGGCGGATTCTAACTATGGCTACACCTTC CASGADSNYGYTF
TRBJ2-1 TRBV4-1 . . TGCGCCAGCAGCCAAGCTCGGGACAATGAGCAGTTCTTC CASSQARDNEQFF
TRBJ2-3 TRBV9 TRBD2 . TGTGCCAGCAGCCCCCTAGGACTAGCGGGAGGCACAGATACGCAGTATTTT CASSPLGLAGGTDTQYF
TRBJ2-3 TRBV5-4 TRBD2 few TGTGCCAGCAGCGGCCGACTAGCGGGAGAGGCCGATACGCAGTATTTT CASSGRLAGEADTQYF
TRBJ2-2 TRBV29-1 TRBD2 few TGCAACGGACTAGCCCCAACCGGGGAGCTGTTTTTT CNGLAPTGELFF
TRBJ2-5 TRBV28 . . TGTGCCAGCAGTCATCGGGGGGCATGGGGCAAAGAGACCCAGTACTTC CASSHRGAWGKETQYF
TRBJ1-2 TRBV30 . . TGTGCCTGGAGTATCCTGTATGGCTACACCTTC CAWSILYGYTF
TRBJ2-6 TRBV9 . . TGTGCCAGCAGGGGGCTTAGCTCTGGGGCCAACGTCCTGACTTTC CASRGLSSGANVLTF
TRBJ1-2 TRBV7-2 TRBD1 . TGTGCCAGCAGCCTCAACAGGGGAAACTATGGCTACACCTTC CASSLNRGNYGYTF
TRBJ1-2 TRBV18 . . TGTGCCAGCTCAGAGGGACACGGATCGAACTATGGCTACACCTTC CASSEGHGSNYGYTF
TRBJ2-1 TRBV9 TRBD2 . TGTGCCAGCAGCGCGACCGGGACTAGCTGGAATGAGCAGTTCTTC CASSATGTSWNEQFF
TRBJ2-1 TRBV7-2 . . TGTGCCAGCAGCTTCCGGGGTTACCGGGTGGCGGACAATGAGCAGTTCTTC CASSFRGYRVADNEQFF
TRBJ1-3 TRBV6-1 . . TGTGCCAGCAGTGAACGAGGTTTTGCTGGAAACACCATATATTTT CASSERGFAGNTIYF
TRBJ2-1 TRBV7-2 TRBD1 . TGTGCCAGCAGCTGGGGACAGGGGGCTCACTCCTACAATGAGCAGTTCTTC CASSWGQGAHSYNEQFF
TRBJ1-1 TRBV6-6 TRBD1 few TGTGCCAGCAGTTACGACGGGACAGGTTTCTATAAAGCTTTCTTT CASSYDGTGFYKAFF
TRBJ2-1 TRBV30 . . TGTGCCTGGGTCCTATTCGGGAATGGTGAGCAGTTCTTC CAWVLFGNGEQFF
TRBJ1-3 TRBV30 TRBD1 . TGTGCCTGGATGACAGGGGCGGGGAACACCATATATTTT CAWMTGAGNTIYF
TRBJ2-3 TRBV7-2 . . TGTGCCAGCAGCTTACAGGTTGCGGCCCTGGGGCATACGCAGTATTTT CASSLQVAALGHTQYF
TRBJ2-7 TRBV5-1 TRBD1 . TGCGCCAGCAGCTCCGACAGGGGCCCCTACGAGCAGTACTTC CASSSDRGPYEQYF
TRBJ2-3 TRBV30 . . TGTGCCTGGAGAATCCGCGTAGGAAGCACGGCGCAGTATTTT CAWRIRVGSTAQYF
TRBJ1-6 TRBV27 . . TGTGCCAGCAGTCCCGGGGCCGAGGAGAGCTCCTATAATTCACCCCTCCACTTT CASSPGAEESSYNSPLHF
TRBJ1-2 TRBV4-1 . few TGCGCCAGCAGCCAAGTAGGCGGCCGGGGGCAGCGGGGCTATGGCTACACCTTC CASSQVGGRGQRGYGYTF
TRBJ2-3 TRBV27 . . TGTGCCAGCAGTTTGACAAGCACAGATACGCAGTATTTT CASSLTSTDTQYF
TRBJ2-5 TRBV7-2 . . TGTGCCAGCAGCCAGGCGGCAGCGACGATCCAAGAGACCCAGTACTTC CASSQAAATIQETQYF
TRBJ1-2 TRBV5-4 . . TGTGCCAGCAGCTTGGCCGGACTCTATGGCTACACCTTC CASSLAGLYGYTF
TRBJ2-2 TRBV4-3 . few TGCGCCAGCAAGGTCGCTGTGGGGCTACACACCGGGGAGCTGTTTTTT CASKVAVGLHTGELFF
TRBJ2-3 TRBV10-3 . few TGTGCCATCAGCCTCAAAGCCGGGACGGGGGCTAGCACAGATACGCAGTATTTT CAISLKAGTGASTDTQYF
TRBJ2-5 TRBV7-9 TRBD1 . TGTGCCAGCAGCGCGGGACAGGGCGGCGAGACCCAGTACTTC CASSAGQGGETQYF
TRBJ2-7 TRBV18 . . TGTGCCAGCTCACCTAAGGACGAGCAGTACTTC CASSPKDEQYF